A selection of T cell receptor beta chains follows, all from one sample in a study of cytomegalovirus exposure and HLA in healthy donors. Data came from immunoSEQ multiplex PCR; TCRdb stores just in-frame clones and leaves some out. The data show approximately 150,000 clones, roughly 74% seen once. The sequenced sample consisted of PBMCs. The receptors shown here come from a man aged 35 to 55 in good health and CMV-seronegative. Each CDR3 is given with its conserved first and last residue.

J gene,V gene,CDR3 protein
TRBJ2-3,TRBV7-9,CASSPGLASNTQYF
TRBJ1-1,TRBV5-5,CASSPLNTEAFF
TRBJ1-2,TRBV6-5,CASSYSGADDGYTF
TRBJ2-7,TRBV6-5,CASKTRTSGEYEQYF
TRBJ2-1,TRBV7-3,CASSFREGEQFF
TRBJ1-4,TRBV2,CASSAGSKNEKLFF
TRBJ2-7,TRBV7-2,CASSPGTGHFYEQYF
TRBJ2-3,TRBV5-1,CASRPGGPTDTQYF
TRBJ2-7,TRBV29-1,CSVEVPLTYEQYF
TRBJ1-1,TRBV7-9,CASSLAGQPNTEAFF
-,TRBV5-1,CASSLVDSYTGELFF
TRBJ1-4,TRBV13,CASSLDSRNEKLFF
TRBJ1-2,TRBV5-1,CASSLDRNYGYTF
TRBJ1-1,TRBV6-1,CASSEIGGAEAFF
TRBJ1-5,TRBV18,CASSPAGNSNQPQHF
TRBJ2-1,TRBV19,CASSIGLLNNEQFF
TRBJ2-5,TRBV7-6,CASSPSGGAGRETQYF
TRBJ1-1,TRBV15,CATSRPTVNTEAFF
TRBJ2-3,TRBV19,CASSPTSGGEWGTQYF
TRBJ2-7,TRBV7-9,CASSLPQQTTYEQYF
TRBJ1-1,TRBV5-1,CASSLEMRTEAFF
-,TRBV2,CASRGGVQEAPYEQYF
TRBJ1-4,TRBV18,CASSPPAGTGSFEKLFF
TRBJ2-5,TRBV9,CASSVGGGGGQETQYF
TRBJ1-3,TRBV4-2,CASSQADSGNTIYF
TRBJ1-1,TRBV9,CASSVTGMNTEAFF
TRBJ1-4,TRBV29-1,CSGRDRGRGLFF
TRBJ2-3,TRBV9,CASSVGPSGGGFTDTQYF
TRBJ1-3,TRBV11-2,CASSSLASGNTIYF
TRBJ2-3,TRBV11-2,CASSPLGGSTDTQYF
TRBJ2-2,TRBV27,CASSFAGANTGELFF
TRBJ2-2,TRBV4-2,CASSQVRQGSLSGELFF
TRBJ2-5,TRBV7-2,CASSQEREETQYF
TRBJ2-1,TRBV11-3,CASSHTIGGDYNEQFF
TRBJ1-1,TRBV2,CASSVRGFGTEAFF
TRBJ2-1,TRBV5-1,CASSPGLVTYNEQFF
TRBJ2-7,TRBV10-1,CASSFGPSYEQYF
TRBJ2-5,TRBV5-1,CASSFSGGRETQYF
TRBJ2-5,TRBV5-6,CASSRQGQETQYF
TRBJ2-1,TRBV21-1,CASSRTSSRPQRGYNEQFF
TRBJ1-1,TRBV19,CASSIMFRGTEAFF
TRBJ1-5,TRBV6-5,CASSSTGNQPQHF
TRBJ2-1,TRBV29-1,CSVEDLYGNSGGFSFF
TRBJ1-2,TRBV4-1,CASSPGGNYGYTF
TRBJ1-2,TRBV19,CASMDRFGYGYTF
TRBJ2-7,TRBV7-2,CASSLSLLLEQYF
TRBJ2-3,TRBV9,CASSVLSGQASTDTQYF
TRBJ2-2,TRBV29-1,CSAGTGSSNTGELFF
TRBJ1-2,TRBV11-2,CASSLVGGYGYTF
TRBJ2-3,TRBV7-3,CASSLMGGASTDTQYF
TRBJ2-5,TRBV7-7,CASSLALSGGAQETQYF
TRBJ2-7,TRBV9,CASSLGGGYEQYF
TRBJ1-5,TRBV27,CASSPTDRGWGNQPQHF